The 14 T cell receptor beta chains reported below all come from one sample, sequenced in a study of CD8+ T cells in alopecia areata. Reverse transcription of extracted RNA yielded cDNA, which provided the sequencing template. Using immunoSEQ multiplex PCR, the repertoire was profiled, and TCRdb retains in-frame clones only, with some absent. The sample yields about 82,000 clones, just over 50% seen once. Sequenced input: NKG2D-high CD8+ T cells sorted from blood. The receptor set was obtained from a human donor with alopecia areata.

The chain uses TRBV29-1 and TRBJ2-1; the D is unclear. CDR1 is SQVTM and CDR2 is ANQGSEA in the germline V gene. The CDR3 covers 13 residues. V lost 1 base to trimming and J lost 11 bases, with 15 bases between them. The CDR3 sequence is CSVEGRHYRQQFF. For the CDR3, the DNA is TGCAGCGTTGAAGGGCGGCACTATCGGCAGCAGTTCTTC.

This clone was seen more than once but under ten times. This rearrangement joins TRBV29-1 to TRBJ2-1; 8 nucleotides agree with TRBD2. The CDR3 totals 14 residues. Germline CDR1 SQVTM, CDR2 ANQGSEA. J lost 3 bases, V lost 7 bases, and 8 bases had no gene match. CDR3 in amino acids: CSASGGDHYNEQFF. The CDR3 DNA reads TGCAGCGCCTCCGGGGGGGACCACTACAATGAGCAGTTCTTC.

This chain links TRBV11-2 with TRBJ1-4; tentative D call: TRBD1 (5 bases). The V end lost 5 bases, the J end lost 12 bases, and 22 bases lay between the germline ends. Germline CDR1 reads SGHAT; CDR2 reads FQNNGV. This CDR3 has 15 residues. This CDR3 is CASSRDGGTREELFF. CDR3 bases: TGTGCCAGCAGCCGGGACGGAGGGACGAGGGAGGAACTGTTTTTT.

This clone was seen a few times. The CDR3 spells CASTAPTRTGELFF. The DNA for the CDR3 is TGTGCCAGTACCGCCCCGACCCGAACCGGGGAGCTGTTTTTT. The genes are TRBV19 and TRBJ2-2, with no clear D. The V end lost 7 bases, the J end lost 5 bases, and 14 bases lay between the germline ends. This CDR3 comprises 14 residues. Germline lookup yields CDR1 LNHDA and CDR2 SQIVND (reference sequence).

The V and J genes are TRBV29-1 and TRBJ1-1; D ambiguous. Looked up from germline, CDR1 is SQVTM and CDR2 is ANQGSEA. This CDR3 has 9 amino acids. With 4 bases removed from V and 8 bases from J, the gap between germline ends came to 5 bases. The CDR3 nucleotides read TGCAGCGTTGCTCCGGAAGCTTTCTTT. Amino acids: CSVAPEAFF.

The chain is built from TRBV28 and TRBJ2-7; D may be TRBD1 or TRBD2 (5 bases each). The germline V gene encodes CDR1 MDHEN and CDR2 SYDVKM. There are 15 residues in the CDR3. With 1 base removed from V and 1 base from J, the gap between germline ends came to 11 bases. The CDR3 nucleotides read TGTGCCAGCAGTTTATTAGGGACCGCATCCTACGAGCAGTACTTC. Translation: CASSLLGTASYEQYF.

The genes are TRBV7-2 and TRBJ2-7, with 8 bases aligning to TRBD2. The CDR3 contains 15 residues. V lost 2 bases, J lost 0 bases, and 3 bases stayed unmatched. Looked up from germline, CDR1 is SGHTA and CDR2 is FQGNSA. The DNA of the CDR3 is TGTGCCAGCAGCTTATTAGCGGGGAGCTCCTACGAGCAGTACTTC. It specifies CASSLLAGSSYEQYF.

Only a few counts were recorded for this clone. This chain links TRBV28 with TRBJ2-5; the D gene could be TRBD1 or TRBD2 (6 bases each). In germline, CDR1 is MDHEN, CDR2 SYDVKM. V lost 5 bases and J 3 bases, leaving 13 bases between the germline ends. CDR3 length equals 14 residues. Written as DNA, the CDR3 is TGTGCCAGCAGTCCGAGGGGGGCAGAAGAGACCCAGTACTTC. Translating gives CASSPRGAEETQYF. The whole variable domain, remainder taken from reference TRBV28 and TRBJ2-5, is DVKVTQSSRYLVKRTGEKVFLECVQDMDHENMFWYRQDPGLGLRLIYFSYDVKMKEKGDIPEGYSVSREKKERFSLILESASTNQTSMYLCASSPRGAEETQYFGPGTRLLVL.

This chain connects TRBV15 to TRBJ1-2; perhaps TRBD1 as D (6 bases). V was shortened by 1 base and J by 5 bases, with 17 bases between the two germline ends. The CDR3 runs 16 residues. Germline CDR1 and CDR2: LNHNV and YYDKDF (reference sequence). This chain's CDR3 is CATSRARTAMDYGYTF. In DNA form, the CDR3 reads TGTGCCACCAGCAGAGCAAGGACAGCGATGGATTATGGCTACACCTTC. Supplemented by reference TRBV15 and TRBJ1-2, the full variable domain reads DAMVIQNPRYQVTQFGKPVTLSCSQTLNHNVMYWYQQKSSQAPKLLFHYYDKDFNNEADTPDNFQSRRPNTSFCFLDIRSPGLGDTAMYLCATSRARTAMDYGYTFGSGTRLTVV.

The genes are TRBV5-6 and TRBJ2-7, with unresolved D. The CDR3 extends over 12 amino acids. The germline V gene has CDR1 SGHDT and CDR2 YYEEEE. The V gene lost 0 bases and the J gene lost 7 bases, with 8 bases spanning the gap. The CDR3 loop reads CASSLVGREQYF. For the CDR3, the DNA is TGTGCCAGCAGCTTGGTCGGTCGAGAGCAGTACTTC.

The chain carries TRBV29-1 and TRBJ1-5; 9 nucleotides line up with TRBD1. The germline V gene has CDR1 SQVTM and CDR2 ANQGSEA. This CDR3 spans 14 amino acids. Losses at the gene ends were 4 bases for V and 5 bases for J; bases not matched to a gene: 6. Written as DNA, the CDR3 is TGCAGCGTTGCGGGACAGGGATACGATCAGCCCCAGCATTTT. Protein product: CSVAGQGYDQPQHF.

This clone was seen more than once but under ten times. The chain joins TRBV29-1 to TRBJ2-2; D is ambiguous. Trimming stripped 0 bases from V and 3 bases from J, with 8 bases between. The CDR3 is 14 residues long. Germline values: CDR1 SQVTM, CDR2 ANQGSEA. The CDR3 DNA reads as TGCAGCGTTGAAGAGGATGGCCACACCGGGGAGCTGTTTTTT. Amino acid sequence: CSVEEDGHTGELFF.

The rearrangement uses TRBV6-1 and TRBJ2-6; weak D call: TRBD1 (6 bases). CDR1 MNHNS and CDR2 SASEGT come from the germline V gene. The germline V and J ends were trimmed by 6 bases and 4 bases, with 13 bases remaining between them. This CDR3 region has 15 residues. The CDR3 reads CASSPDSPGANVLTF. CDR3 in DNA: TGTGCCAGCAGCCCGGACAGCCCCGGGGCCAACGTCCTGACTTTC.

The V and J genes are TRBV5-6 and TRBJ2-7; D is perhaps TRBD1 (5 bases). This CDR3 is 14 amino acids long. Germline assignment: CDR1 SGHDT and CDR2 YYEEEE. V lost 4 bases to trimming and J lost 3 bases, with 14 bases between them. Here the CDR3 DNA reads TGTGCCAGCAGCCCCGACAGCCTCGGCTACGAGCAGTACTTC. Amino acid sequence: CASSPDSLGYEQYF.